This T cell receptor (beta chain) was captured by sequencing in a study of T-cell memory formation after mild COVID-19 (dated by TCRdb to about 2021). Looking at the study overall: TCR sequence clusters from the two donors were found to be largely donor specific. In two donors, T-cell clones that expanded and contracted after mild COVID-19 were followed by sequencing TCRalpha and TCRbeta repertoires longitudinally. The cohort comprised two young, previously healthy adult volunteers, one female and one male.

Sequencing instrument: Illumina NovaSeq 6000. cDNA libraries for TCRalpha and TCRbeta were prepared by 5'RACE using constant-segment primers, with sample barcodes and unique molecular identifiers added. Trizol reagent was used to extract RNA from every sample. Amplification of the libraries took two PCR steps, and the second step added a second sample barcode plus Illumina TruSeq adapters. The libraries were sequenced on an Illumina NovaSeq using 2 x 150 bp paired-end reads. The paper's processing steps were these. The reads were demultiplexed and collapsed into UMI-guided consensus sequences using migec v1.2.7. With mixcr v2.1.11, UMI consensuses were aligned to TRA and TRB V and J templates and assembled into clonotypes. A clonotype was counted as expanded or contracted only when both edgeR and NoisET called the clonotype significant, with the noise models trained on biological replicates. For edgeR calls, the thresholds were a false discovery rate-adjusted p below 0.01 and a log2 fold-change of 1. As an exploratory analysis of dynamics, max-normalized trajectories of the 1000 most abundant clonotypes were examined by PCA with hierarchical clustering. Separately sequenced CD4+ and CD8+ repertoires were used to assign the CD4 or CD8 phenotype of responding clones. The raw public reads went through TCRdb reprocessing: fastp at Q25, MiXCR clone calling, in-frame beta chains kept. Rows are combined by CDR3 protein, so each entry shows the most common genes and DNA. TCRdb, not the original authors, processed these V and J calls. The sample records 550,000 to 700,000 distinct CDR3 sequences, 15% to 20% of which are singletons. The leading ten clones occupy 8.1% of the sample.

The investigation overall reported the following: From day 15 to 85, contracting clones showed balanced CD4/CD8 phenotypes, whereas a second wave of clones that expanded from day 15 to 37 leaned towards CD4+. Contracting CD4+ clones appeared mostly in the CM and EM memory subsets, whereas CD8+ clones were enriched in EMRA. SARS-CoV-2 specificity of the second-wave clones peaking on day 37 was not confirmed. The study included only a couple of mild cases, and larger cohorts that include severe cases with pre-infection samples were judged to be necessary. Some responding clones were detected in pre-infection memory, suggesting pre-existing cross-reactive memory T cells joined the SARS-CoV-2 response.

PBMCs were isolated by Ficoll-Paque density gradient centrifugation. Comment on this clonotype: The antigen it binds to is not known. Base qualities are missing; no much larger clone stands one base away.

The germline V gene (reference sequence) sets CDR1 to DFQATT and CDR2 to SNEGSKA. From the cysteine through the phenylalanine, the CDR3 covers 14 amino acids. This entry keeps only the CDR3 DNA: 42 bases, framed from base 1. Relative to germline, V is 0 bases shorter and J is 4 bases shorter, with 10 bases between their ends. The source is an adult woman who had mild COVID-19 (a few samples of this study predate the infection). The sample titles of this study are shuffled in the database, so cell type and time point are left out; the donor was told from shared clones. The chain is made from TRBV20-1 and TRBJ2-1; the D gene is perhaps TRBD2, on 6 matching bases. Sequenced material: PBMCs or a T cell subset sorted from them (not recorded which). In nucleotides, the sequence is TGCAGTGCTAGAGACGGGCGGGGTTACAATGAGCAGTTCTTC. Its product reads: CSARDGRGYNEQFF.